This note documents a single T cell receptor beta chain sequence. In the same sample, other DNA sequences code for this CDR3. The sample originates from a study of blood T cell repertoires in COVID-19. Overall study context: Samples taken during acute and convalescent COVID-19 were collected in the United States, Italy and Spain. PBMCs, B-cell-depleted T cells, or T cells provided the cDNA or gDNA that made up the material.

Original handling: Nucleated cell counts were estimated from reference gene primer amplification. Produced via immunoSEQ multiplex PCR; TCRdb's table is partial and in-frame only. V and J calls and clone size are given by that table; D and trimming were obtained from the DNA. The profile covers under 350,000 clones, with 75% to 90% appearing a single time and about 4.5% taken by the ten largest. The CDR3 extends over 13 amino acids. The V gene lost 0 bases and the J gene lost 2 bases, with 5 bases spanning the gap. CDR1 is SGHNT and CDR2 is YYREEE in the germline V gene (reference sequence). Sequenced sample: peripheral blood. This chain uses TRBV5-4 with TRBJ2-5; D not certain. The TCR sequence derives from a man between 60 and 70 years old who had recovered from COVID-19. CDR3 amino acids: CASSLGLQETQYF. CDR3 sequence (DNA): TGTGCCAGCAGCTTGGGTCTTCAAGAGACCCAGTACTTC.